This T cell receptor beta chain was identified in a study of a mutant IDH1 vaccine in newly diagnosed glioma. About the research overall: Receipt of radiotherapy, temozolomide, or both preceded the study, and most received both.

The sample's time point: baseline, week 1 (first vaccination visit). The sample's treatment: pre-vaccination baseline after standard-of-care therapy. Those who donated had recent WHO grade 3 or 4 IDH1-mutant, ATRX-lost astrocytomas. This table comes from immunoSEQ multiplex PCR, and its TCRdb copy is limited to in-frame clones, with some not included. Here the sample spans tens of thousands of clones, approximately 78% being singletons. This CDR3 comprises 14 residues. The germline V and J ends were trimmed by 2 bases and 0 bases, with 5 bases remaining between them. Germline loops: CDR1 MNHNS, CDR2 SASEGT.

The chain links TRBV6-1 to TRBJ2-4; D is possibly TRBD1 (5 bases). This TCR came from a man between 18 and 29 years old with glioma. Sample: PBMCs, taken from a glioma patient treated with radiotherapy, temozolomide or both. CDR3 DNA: TGTGCCAGCAGTGAAAGGGGAGCCAAAAACATTCAGTACTTC. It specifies CASSERGAKNIQYF.